This paragraph reports one TCR beta chain. Its specificity is unknown. Tregs were sorted as CD4+CD25+CD127-/low cells. The CDR3 totals 14 residues. Trimming stripped 0 bases from V and 8 bases from J, with 12 bases between. Per germline, CDR1 KGHDR and CDR2 SFDVKD. TCRdb called the 5' RACE reads again in MiXCR, with one record for every CDR3 protein. This table holds some 30,000 distinct CDR3 sequences, roughly 27% found once. Whole-study findings and limits: The TCR gene usage of tumor memory CD4+ T cells clustered together with blood and lymph node memory CD4+ cells and with lymph node naive CD4+ cells. Tumor Treg TCRs overlapped most with tumor naive CD4+ cells.

The sequence was collected from a female donor with breast cancer. This chain joins TRBV24-1 and TRBJ1-1; maybe TRBD1 (6 bases). Specimen: tumor-infiltrating Tregs sorted from the breast tumor. CDR3 in amino acids: CATSDLPPGVEAFF. CDR3 nucleotides: TGTGCCACCAGTGATTTGCCCCCAGGGGTCGAAGCTTTCTTT.